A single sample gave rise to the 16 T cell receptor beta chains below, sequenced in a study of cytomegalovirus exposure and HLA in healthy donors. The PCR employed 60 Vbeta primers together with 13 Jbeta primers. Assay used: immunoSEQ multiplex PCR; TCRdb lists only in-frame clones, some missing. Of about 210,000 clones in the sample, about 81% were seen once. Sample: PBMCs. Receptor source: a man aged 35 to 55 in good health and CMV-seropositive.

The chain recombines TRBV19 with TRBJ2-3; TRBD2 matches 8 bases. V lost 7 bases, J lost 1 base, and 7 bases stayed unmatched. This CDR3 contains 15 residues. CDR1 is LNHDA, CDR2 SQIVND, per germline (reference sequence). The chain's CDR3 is CASTLGAGGTDTQYF. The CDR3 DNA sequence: TGTGCCAGTACCTTAGGAGCGGGAGGCACAGATACGCAGTATTTT.

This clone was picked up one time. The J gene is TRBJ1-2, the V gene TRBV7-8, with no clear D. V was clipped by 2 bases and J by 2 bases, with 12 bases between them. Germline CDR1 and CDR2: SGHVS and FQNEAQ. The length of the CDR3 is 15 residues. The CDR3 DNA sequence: TGTGCCAGCAGCTTAAAGACCAGGTTAAACTATGGCTACACCTTC. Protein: CASSLKTRLNYGYTF.

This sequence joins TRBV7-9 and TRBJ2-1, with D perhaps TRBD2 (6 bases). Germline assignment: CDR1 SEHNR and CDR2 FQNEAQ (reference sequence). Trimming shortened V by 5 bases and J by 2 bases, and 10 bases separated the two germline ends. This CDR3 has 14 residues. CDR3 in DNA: TGTGCCAGCAGCCCCTTAGCGGCCTACAATGAGCAGTTCTTC. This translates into CASSPLAAYNEQFF.

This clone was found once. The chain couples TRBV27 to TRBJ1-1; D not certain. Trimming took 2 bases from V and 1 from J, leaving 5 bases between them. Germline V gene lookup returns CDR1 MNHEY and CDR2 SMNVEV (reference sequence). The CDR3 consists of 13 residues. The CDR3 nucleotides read TGTGCCAGCAGTTTAGGAGAGAACACTGAAGCTTTCTTT. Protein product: CASSLGENTEAFF.

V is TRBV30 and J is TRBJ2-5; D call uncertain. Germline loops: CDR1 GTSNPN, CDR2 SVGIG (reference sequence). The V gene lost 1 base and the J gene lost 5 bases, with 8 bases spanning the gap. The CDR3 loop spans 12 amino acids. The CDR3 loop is CAWSGLSETQYF. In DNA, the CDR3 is TGTGCCTGGAGTGGACTGTCCGAGACCCAGTACTTC.

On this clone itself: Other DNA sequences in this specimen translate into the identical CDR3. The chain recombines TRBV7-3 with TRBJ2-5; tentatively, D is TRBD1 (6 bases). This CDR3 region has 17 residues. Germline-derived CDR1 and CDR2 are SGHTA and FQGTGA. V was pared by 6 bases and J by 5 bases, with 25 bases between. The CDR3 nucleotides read TGTGCCAGCAGTTCCAAAAAGACCCGGGACACCGAGGAGACCCAGTACTTC. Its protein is CASSSKKTRDTEETQYF.

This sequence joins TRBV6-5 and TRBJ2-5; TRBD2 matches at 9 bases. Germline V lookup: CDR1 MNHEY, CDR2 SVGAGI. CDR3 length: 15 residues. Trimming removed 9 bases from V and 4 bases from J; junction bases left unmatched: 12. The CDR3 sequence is CASRPAGGRVETQYF. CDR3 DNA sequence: TGTGCCAGTCGTCCTGCGGGAGGGCGAGTAGAGACCCAGTACTTC.

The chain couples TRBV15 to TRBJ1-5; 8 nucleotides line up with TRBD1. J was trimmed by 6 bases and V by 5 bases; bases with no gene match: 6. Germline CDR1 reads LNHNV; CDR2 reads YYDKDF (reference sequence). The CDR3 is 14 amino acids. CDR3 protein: CATSLRGRGQPQHF. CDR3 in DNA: TGTGCCACCAGCCTCAGGGGGCGCGGTCAGCCCCAGCATTTT.

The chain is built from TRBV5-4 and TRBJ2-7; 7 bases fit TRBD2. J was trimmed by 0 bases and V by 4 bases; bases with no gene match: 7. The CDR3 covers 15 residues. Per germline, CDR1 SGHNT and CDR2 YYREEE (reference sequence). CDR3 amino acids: CASSHGPGGSYEQYF. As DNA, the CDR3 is TGTGCCAGCAGCCACGGTCCGGGGGGCTCCTACGAGCAGTACTTC.

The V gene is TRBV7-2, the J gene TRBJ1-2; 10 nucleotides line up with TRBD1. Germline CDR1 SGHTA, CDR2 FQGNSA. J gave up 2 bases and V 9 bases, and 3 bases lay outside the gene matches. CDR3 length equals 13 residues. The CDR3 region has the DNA TGTGCCAGGAGGGGACAGGGGAACTATGGCTACACCTTC. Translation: CARRGQGNYGYTF.

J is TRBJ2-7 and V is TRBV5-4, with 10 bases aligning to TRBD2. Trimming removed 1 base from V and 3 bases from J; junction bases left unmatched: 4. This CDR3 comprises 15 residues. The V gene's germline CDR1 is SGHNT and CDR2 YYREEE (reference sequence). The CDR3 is CASSLYASGSYEQYV. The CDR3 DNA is TGTGCCAGCAGCTTGTATGCTAGCGGGAGCTACGAGCAGTACGTC.

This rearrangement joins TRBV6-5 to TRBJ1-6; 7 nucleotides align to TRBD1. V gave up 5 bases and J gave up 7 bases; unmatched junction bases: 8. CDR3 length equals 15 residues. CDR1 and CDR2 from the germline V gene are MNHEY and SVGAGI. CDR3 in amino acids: CASSGDRARNSPLHF. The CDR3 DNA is TGTGCCAGCAGTGGTGACAGGGCTCGGAATTCACCCCTCCACTTT.

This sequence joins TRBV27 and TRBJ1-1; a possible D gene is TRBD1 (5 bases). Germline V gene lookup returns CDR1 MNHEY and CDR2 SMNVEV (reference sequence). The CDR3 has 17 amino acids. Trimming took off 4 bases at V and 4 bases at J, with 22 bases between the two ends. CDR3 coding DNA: TGTGCCAGCAGTTCCCCGTTCGGGCGGGGGTTGGGCACTGAAGCTTTCTTT. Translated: CASSSPFGRGLGTEAFF.

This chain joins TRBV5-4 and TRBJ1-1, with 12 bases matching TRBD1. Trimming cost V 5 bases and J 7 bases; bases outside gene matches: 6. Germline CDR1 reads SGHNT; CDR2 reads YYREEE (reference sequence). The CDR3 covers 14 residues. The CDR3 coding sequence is TGTGCCAGCAGGCCGGGACAGGGGGCGGGTGAAGCTTTCTTT. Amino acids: CASRPGQGAGEAFF.

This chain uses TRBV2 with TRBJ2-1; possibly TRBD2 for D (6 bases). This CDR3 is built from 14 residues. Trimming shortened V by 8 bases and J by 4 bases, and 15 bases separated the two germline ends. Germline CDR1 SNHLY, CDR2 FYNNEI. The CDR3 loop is CASGRDSPYNEQFF. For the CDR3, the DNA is TGTGCCAGCGGCCGGGACTCACCTTACAATGAGCAGTTCTTC.

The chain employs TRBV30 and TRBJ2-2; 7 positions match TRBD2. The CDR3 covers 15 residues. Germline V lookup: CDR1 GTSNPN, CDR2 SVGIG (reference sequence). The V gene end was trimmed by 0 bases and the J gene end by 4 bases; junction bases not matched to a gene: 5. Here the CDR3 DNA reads TGTGCCTGGAGTGTAAAGGGAGGGGTCACCGGGGAGCTGTTTTTT. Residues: CAWSVKGGVTGELFF.